This TCR beta chain was captured in a study of blood T cell repertoires in COVID-19. Study at large: The samples span acute and convalescent COVID-19 from the United States, Italy and Spain.

The CDR3 is 15 residues long. In germline, CDR1 is SEHNR, CDR2 FQNEAQ (reference sequence). V lost 5 bases to trimming and J lost 5 bases; unmatched junction nucleotides: 9. This clone was found a few times. In the authors' methods: Nucleated cell number was recorded as an estimate derived from reference gene primer amplification. Assay: immunoSEQ multiplex PCR; the TCRdb copy retains only in-frame clones and omits some. That table supplies the V and J calls and clone size; D and trimming were determined from the DNA. The data contain 150,000 to 200,000 clones, 85% of them singletons. Specimen: peripheral blood. This TCR was recovered from a human donor with acute or convalescent COVID-19. The donor label of this sample is uncertain. V gene TRBV7-9 combines with J gene TRBJ1-1, with 9 bases identical to TRBD1. CDR3 sequence: CASSLTGGLRTEAFF. The CDR3 coding sequence is TGTGCCAGCAGCCTTACAGGGGGCTTAAGAACTGAAGCTTTCTTT.